This TCR beta chain originates from a study of vaccination and CD4 T cells after COVID-19. Cultured CD4+ T cell DNA underwent sequencing with the Oncomine TCR Beta short-read assay. One entry per CDR3 protein results from TCRdb running MiXCR on the PCR reads. Found here are tens of thousands of distinct CDR3 sequences, roughly 70% of them singletons; the top ten hold 15% to 20%. As regards this clonotype: Antigen specificity is unknown.

Regarding the study as a whole: Median SARS-CoV-2-reactive clonotype numbers went up from about 20 to 38, but not significantly.

Treatment indicated: roughly ten-day PBMC culture with coronavirus spike peptide pools or control peptides (ViraFEST assay). Days 3 and 7 saw half the medium replaced with fresh IL-2 medium. The TCR sequence derives from a human donor who received a COVID-19 vaccine. Specimen: CD4+ T cells from blood, cultured in vitro, collected after SARS-CoV-2 vaccination.

CDR3 residues: CASSWFGELFF. CDR3 DNA: TGTGCCAGCAGTTGGTTCGGGGAGCTGTTTTTT. The chain employs TRBV2 and TRBJ2-2; D unresolved. V was cut by 5 bases and J by 7 bases, with 5 bases left in between. Germline CDR1 reads SNHLY; CDR2 reads FYNNEI. The CDR3 consists of 11 residues.